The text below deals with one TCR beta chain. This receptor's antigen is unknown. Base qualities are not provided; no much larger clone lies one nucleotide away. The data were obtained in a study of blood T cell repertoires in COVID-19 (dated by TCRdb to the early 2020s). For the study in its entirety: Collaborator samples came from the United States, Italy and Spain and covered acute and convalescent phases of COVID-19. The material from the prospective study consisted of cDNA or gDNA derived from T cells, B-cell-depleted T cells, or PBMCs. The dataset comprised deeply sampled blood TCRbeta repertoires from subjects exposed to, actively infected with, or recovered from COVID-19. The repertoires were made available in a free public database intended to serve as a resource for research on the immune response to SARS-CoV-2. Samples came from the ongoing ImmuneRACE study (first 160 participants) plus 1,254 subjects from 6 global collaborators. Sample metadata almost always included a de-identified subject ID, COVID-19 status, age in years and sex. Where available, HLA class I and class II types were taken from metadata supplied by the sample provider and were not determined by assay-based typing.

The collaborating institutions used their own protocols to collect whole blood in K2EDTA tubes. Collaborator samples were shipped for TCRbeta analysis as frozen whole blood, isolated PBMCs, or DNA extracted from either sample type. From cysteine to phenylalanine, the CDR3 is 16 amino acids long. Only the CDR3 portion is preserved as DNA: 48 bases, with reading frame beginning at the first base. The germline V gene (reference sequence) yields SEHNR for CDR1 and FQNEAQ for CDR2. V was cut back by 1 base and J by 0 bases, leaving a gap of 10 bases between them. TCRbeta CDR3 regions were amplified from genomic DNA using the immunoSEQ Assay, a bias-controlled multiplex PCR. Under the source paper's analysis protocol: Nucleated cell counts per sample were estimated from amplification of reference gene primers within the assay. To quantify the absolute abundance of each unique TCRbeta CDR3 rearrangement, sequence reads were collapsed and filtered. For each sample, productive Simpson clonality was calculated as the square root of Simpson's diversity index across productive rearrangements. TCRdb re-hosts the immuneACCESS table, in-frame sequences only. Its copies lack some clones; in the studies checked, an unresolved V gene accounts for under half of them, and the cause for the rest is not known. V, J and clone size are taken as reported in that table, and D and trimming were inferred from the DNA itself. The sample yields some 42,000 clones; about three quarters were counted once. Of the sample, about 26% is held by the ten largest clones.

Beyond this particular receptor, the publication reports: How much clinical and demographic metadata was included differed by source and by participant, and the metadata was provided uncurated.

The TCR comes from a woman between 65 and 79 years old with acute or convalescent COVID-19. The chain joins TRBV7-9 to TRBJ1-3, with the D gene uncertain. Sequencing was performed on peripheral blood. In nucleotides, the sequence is TGTGCCAGCAGCTTAGTAGGCGGGCTCTCTGGAAACACCATATATTTT. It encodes CASSLVGGLSGNTIYF.